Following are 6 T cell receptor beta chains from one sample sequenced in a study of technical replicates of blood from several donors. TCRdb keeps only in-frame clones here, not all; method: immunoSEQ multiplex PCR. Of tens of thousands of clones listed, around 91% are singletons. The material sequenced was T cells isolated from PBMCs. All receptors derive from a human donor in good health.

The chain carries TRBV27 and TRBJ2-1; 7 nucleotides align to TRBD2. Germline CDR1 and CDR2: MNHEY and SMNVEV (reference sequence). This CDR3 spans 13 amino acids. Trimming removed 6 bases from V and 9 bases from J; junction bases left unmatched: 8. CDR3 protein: CASSRLAFGEQFF. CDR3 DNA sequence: TGTGCCAGCAGCCGACTAGCATTCGGTGAGCAGTTCTTC.

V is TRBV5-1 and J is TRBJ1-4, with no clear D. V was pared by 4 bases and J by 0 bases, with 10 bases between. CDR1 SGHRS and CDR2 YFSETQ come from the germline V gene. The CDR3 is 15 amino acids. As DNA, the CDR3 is TGCGCCAGCAGCCTAGACGGTTCAACTAATGAAAAACTGTTTTTT. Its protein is CASSLDGSTNEKLFF.

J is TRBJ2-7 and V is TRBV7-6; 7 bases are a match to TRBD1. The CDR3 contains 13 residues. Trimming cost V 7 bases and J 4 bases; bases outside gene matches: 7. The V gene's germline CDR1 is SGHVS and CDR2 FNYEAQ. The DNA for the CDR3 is TGTGCCAGCATTAGGGACAGATTTTACGAGCAGTACTTC. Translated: CASIRDRFYEQYF.

The CDR3 DNA reads as TGTGCCACCAGCAGAGGACCAGACACGGCCTACGAGCAGTACTTC. It yields the protein CATSRGPDTAYEQYF. The V and J genes are TRBV15 and TRBJ2-7; the D is unclear. CDR3 size: 15 residues. Germline V gene sequence: CDR1 LNHNV, CDR2 YYDKDF (reference sequence). Trimming stripped 1 base from V and 2 bases from J, with 12 bases between.

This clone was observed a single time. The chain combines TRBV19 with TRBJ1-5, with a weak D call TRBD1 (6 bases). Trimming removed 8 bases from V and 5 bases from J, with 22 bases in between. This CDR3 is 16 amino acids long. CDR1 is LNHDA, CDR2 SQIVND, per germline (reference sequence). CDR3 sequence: CASSIQGSFAYQPQHF. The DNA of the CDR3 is TGTGCCAGTTCTATACAGGGATCCTTTGCGTATCAGCCCCAGCATTTT.

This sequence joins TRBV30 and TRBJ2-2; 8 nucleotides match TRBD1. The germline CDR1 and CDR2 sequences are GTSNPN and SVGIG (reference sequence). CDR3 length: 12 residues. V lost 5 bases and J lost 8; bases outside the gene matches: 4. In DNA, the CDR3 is TGTGCCTGGGGACAGGGTAGGGGGGAGCTGTTTTTT. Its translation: CAWGQGRGELFF.